The 28 T cell receptor beta chains given below trace back to one sample, sequenced in a study of cytomegalovirus exposure and HLA in healthy donors. Using immunoSEQ multiplex PCR, the repertoire was profiled, and TCRdb retains in-frame clones only, with some absent. This sample has 200,000 to 250,000 clones, with roughly 83% found just once. The specimen sequenced was PBMCs. The receptors were sampled from a young woman in good health and CMV-seronegative.

The chain combines TRBV5-1 with TRBJ2-1; TRBD2 matches at 13 bases. With 3 bases clipped from V and 0 bases from J, the junction kept 6 bases outside the gene matches. CDR3 length equals 18 residues. The germline gives CDR1 SGHRS, CDR2 YFSETQ. The CDR3 loop reads CASSWGLAGTYSYNEQFF. The CDR3 DNA is TGCGCCAGCAGCTGGGGACTAGCGGGGACTTACTCCTACAATGAGCAGTTCTTC.

The gene calls are TRBV28 and TRBJ2-3; no reliable D call. Trimming shortened V by 3 bases and J by 0 bases, and 4 bases separated the two germline ends. CDR1 is MDHEN, CDR2 SYDVKM, per germline. This CDR3 spans 13 amino acids. CDR3 coding DNA: TGTGCCAGCAGTTTGACTAGCACAGATACGCAGTATTTT. It encodes CASSLTSTDTQYF.

This chain joins TRBV6-1 and TRBJ2-7; 7 bases map to TRBD1. The CDR3 extends over 15 amino acids. V shed 7 bases, J shed 2 bases, and the junction held 11 bases outside the gene matches. CDR1 and CDR2 from the germline V gene are MNHNS and SASEGT. This chain's CDR3 is CASNALDRVAYEQYF. Written as DNA, the CDR3 is TGTGCCAGCAACGCCCTTGACAGGGTCGCCTACGAGCAGTACTTC.

V and J are TRBV7-6 and TRBJ2-1, with 7 bases identical to TRBD2. CDR3 length equals 16 residues. Germline V lookup: CDR1 SGHVS, CDR2 FNYEAQ. Trimming removed 3 bases from V and 6 bases from J; junction bases left unmatched: 11. The CDR3 reads CASSFLSGQSGNEQFF. DNA of the CDR3: TGTGCCAGCAGCTTCCTTAGCGGGCAGTCGGGCAATGAGCAGTTCTTC.

The chain has TRBV19 and TRBJ2-3; no firm D call. The CDR3 consists of 13 residues. Deletions cut 6 bases from V and 2 bases from J, with 9 bases between. Germline V gives CDR1 LNHDA, CDR2 SQIVND (reference sequence). CDR3 protein: CASSLSSTDTQYF. The CDR3 coding sequence is TGTGCCAGTAGCCTCAGCTCCACAGATACGCAGTATTTT.

The rearrangement links TRBV2 to TRBJ2-3; 7 nucleotides agree with TRBD2. Trimming removed 8 bases from V and 3 bases from J; junction bases left unmatched: 5. Germline V gives CDR1 SNHLY, CDR2 FYNNEI. The CDR3 has 13 residues. The CDR3 DNA reads TGTGCCAGCGCGGGGGTTGGGACAGATACGCAGTATTTT. Residues: CASAGVGTDTQYF. The whole variable domain, filled in from reference TRBV2 and TRBJ2-3, reads EPEVTQTPSHQVTQMGQEVILRCVPISNHLYFYWYRQILGQKVEFLVSFYNNEISEKSEIFDDQFSVERPDGSNFTLKIRSTKLEDSAMYFCASAGVGTDTQYFGPGTRLTVL.

This clone came up once. This rearrangement joins TRBV7-9 to TRBJ1-2; tentatively, D is TRBD1 (5 bases). Germline loops: CDR1 SEHNR, CDR2 FQNEAQ (reference sequence). V was trimmed by 4 bases and J by 1 base, leaving 16 bases between them. The CDR3 loop spans 16 amino acids. The CDR3 DNA follows: TGTGCCAGCAGCTCCGACCTGGGACTTTTTAACTATGGCTACACCTTC. Protein sequence: CASSSDLGLFNYGYTF.

This chain uses TRBV7-9 with TRBJ2-5; D is perhaps TRBD1 (6 bases). Germline V CDR1 and CDR2: SEHNR, FQNEAQ (reference sequence). V lost 6 bases, J lost 2 bases, and 13 bases lay in between. This CDR3 spans 14 amino acids. The CDR3 protein is CASSPDRPQETQYF. CDR3 nucleotide sequence: TGTGCCAGCAGTCCAGACAGGCCTCAAGAGACCCAGTACTTC. The full variable domain, completed using reference TRBV7-9 and TRBJ2-5, is DTGVSQNPRHKITKRGQNVTFRCDPISEHNRLYWYRQTLGQGPEFLTYFQNEAQLEKSRLLSDRFSAERPKGSFSTLEIQRTEQGDSAMYLCASSPDRPQETQYFGPGTRLLVL.

This chain uses TRBV9 with TRBJ1-2; no clear D gene. The V end was cut by 3 bases, the J end by 3 bases, with 3 bases between. CDR1 is SGDLS, CDR2 YYNGEE, per germline. This CDR3 has 11 amino acids. The DNA for the CDR3 is TGTGCCAGCAGCGGGGACTATGGCTACACCTTC. Translated, it gives CASSGDYGYTF. Using reference TRBV9 and TRBJ1-2 for the parts outside the CDR3, the full variable domain is DSGVTQTPKHLITATGQRVTLRCSPRSGDLSVYWYQQSLDQGLQFLIQYYNGEERAKGNILERFSAQQFPDLHSELNLSSLELGDSALYFCASSGDYGYTFGSGTRLTVV.

V usage is TRBV6-1 and J usage is TRBJ1-2; maybe TRBD1 (5 bases). In germline, CDR1 is MNHNS, CDR2 SASEGT. The length of the CDR3 is 13 residues. V dropped 10 bases and J dropped 0 bases, with 12 bases sitting between them. CDR3 bases: TGTGCCACGCACGACAGCACTAACTATGGCTACACCTTC. Translating gives CATHDSTNYGYTF.

This chain joins TRBV6-5 and TRBJ2-7; 14 positions agree with TRBD2. V shed 7 bases and J 3 bases; nucleotides not matched to a gene: 5. In germline, CDR1 is MNHEY, CDR2 SVGAGI. CDR3 length: 15 residues. The chain's CDR3 is CASTGTSGGRYEQYF. The CDR3 DNA is TGTGCCAGCACCGGGACTAGCGGGGGACGCTACGAGCAGTACTTC.

V usage is TRBV6-6 and J usage is TRBJ2-7, with a weak D call TRBD2 (5 bases). This CDR3 has 16 amino acids. Germline values: CDR1 MNHNY, CDR2 SVGAGI (reference sequence). V lost 1 base and J lost 5, with 18 bases in between. The CDR3: CASSYFPASGGDEQYF. CDR3 in DNA: TGTGCCAGCAGTTACTTTCCGGCCAGCGGAGGTGACGAGCAGTACTTC.

This clone was found once. The gene calls are TRBV30 and TRBJ2-1, with D perhaps TRBD1 or TRBD2 (5 bases each). Trimming took 2 bases from V and 6 from J, leaving 26 bases between them. The CDR3 consists of 18 residues. CDR1 is GTSNPN, CDR2 SVGIG, per germline (reference sequence). CDR3 in amino acids: CAWSSGRSGALAGNEQFF. The CDR3 DNA reads TGTGCCTGGAGTAGCGGACGGTCCGGGGCCCTGGCAGGCAATGAGCAGTTCTTC.

The rearrangement joins TRBV7-8 to TRBJ2-7; D perhaps matches TRBD2 (5 bases). Trimming removed 5 bases at V and 3 bases at J, with 20 bases between. Germline loops: CDR1 SGHVS, CDR2 FQNEAQ. The CDR3 extends over 16 amino acids. CDR3 in DNA: TGTGCCAGCAGCCCGCGGGTTAAGGGTCTGGTCTACGAGCAGTACTTC. Residues: CASSPRVKGLVYEQYF.

The chain links TRBV19 to TRBJ2-7; no clear D. Germline V gene data show CDR1 as LNHDA and CDR2 as SQIVND (reference sequence). The CDR3 has 13 amino acids. The ends were cut back, 5 bases at V and 2 bases at J, with 10 bases in the middle. The CDR3 region is CASSGPLTYEQYF. CDR3 in DNA: TGTGCCAGTAGTGGGCCCCTCACCTACGAGCAGTACTTC. The full variable domain, with the rest looked up from reference TRBV19 and TRBJ2-7, is DGGITQSPKYLFRKEGQNVTLSCEQNLNHDAMYWYRQDPGQGLRLIYYSQIVNDFQKGDIAEGYSVSREKKESFPLTVTSAQKNPTAFYLCASSGPLTYEQYFGPGTRLTVT.

As to this clone: Other nucleotide sequences from this sample produce the same CDR3. V gene TRBV30 combines with J gene TRBJ2-5, with D unresolved. Germline CDR1 and CDR2: GTSNPN and SVGIG (reference sequence). The CDR3 contains 11 residues. Trimming pared 0 bases from V and 5 bases from J, leaving 4 bases between. In nucleotides, the CDR3 is TGTGCCTGGAGTGTTAAGGAGACCCAGTACTTC. Its translation is CAWSVKETQYF.

J is TRBJ1-1 and V is TRBV27; TRBD1 is a possible D gene (5 bases). V shed 3 bases and J shed 2 bases, with 16 bases lying between them. Germline CDR1 reads MNHEY; CDR2 reads SMNVEV (reference sequence). This CDR3 is 16 amino acids long. This CDR3 is CASSFLLSGGNTEAFF. In DNA form, the CDR3 reads TGTGCCAGCAGTTTTCTTCTATCGGGGGGTAACACTGAAGCTTTCTTT.

The rearrangement joins TRBV7-9 to TRBJ1-2; the D gene is possibly TRBD1 (6 bases). The CDR3 runs 15 residues. Deletions cut 5 bases from V and 5 bases from J, with 18 bases between. Germline CDR1 SEHNR, CDR2 FQNEAQ (reference sequence). The CDR3 spells CASSKGGDTDYGYTF. In nucleotides, the CDR3 is TGTGCCAGCAGCAAGGGGGGGGATACTGATTATGGCTACACCTTC.

The CDR3 here is CSASTTGPSGNTIYF. In DNA, the CDR3 is TGCAGCGCCTCTACGACAGGGCCCTCTGGAAACACCATATATTTT. The rearrangement uses TRBV29-1 and TRBJ1-3, with TRBD1 matching over 7 bases. The V and J ends lost 7 bases and 0 bases, in that order; junction bases with no gene match: 9. The CDR3 sequence is 15 residues long. The germline CDR1 and CDR2 sequences are SQVTM and ANQGSEA. The variable domain in full, with the rest retrieved from reference TRBV29-1 and TRBJ1-3, is SAVISQKPSRDICQRGTSLTIQCQVDSQVTMMFWYRQQPGQSLTLIATANQGSEATYESGFVIDKFPISRPNLTFSTLTVSNMSPEDSSIYLCSASTTGPSGNTIYFGEGSWLTVV.

This sequence joins TRBV29-1 and TRBJ1-2; TRBD1 aligns across 8 bases. The CDR3 is made up of 14 amino acids. CDR1 is SQVTM, CDR2 ANQGSEA, per germline. Losses at the gene ends were 3 bases for V and 4 bases for J; bases not matched to a gene: 7. The CDR3 region has the DNA TGCAGCGTTGACGGACAGGGAGTTACCTATGGCTACACCTTC. It codes for CSVDGQGVTYGYTF.

The V gene is TRBV30, the J gene TRBJ1-4, with 7 bases that match TRBD1. Germline loops: CDR1 GTSNPN, CDR2 SVGIG (reference sequence). Unmatched junction bases numbered 6, after V lost 4 bases and J lost 4 bases. The CDR3 has 14 residues. DNA for the CDR3: TGTGCCTGGATGACAGGGCTAGGTAATGAAAAACTGTTTTTT. It is translated as CAWMTGLGNEKLFF.

The chain recombines TRBV7-9 with TRBJ2-7, with D perhaps matching TRBD1 or TRBD2 (5 bases each). The CDR3 spans 14 residues. The V gene lost 6 bases and the J gene lost 0 bases, with 12 bases spanning the gap. The V gene's germline CDR1 is SEHNR and CDR2 FQNEAQ (reference sequence). As DNA, the CDR3 is TGTGCCAGCAGACCTTCAGGGACCTCCTACGAGCAGTACTTC. Its protein product is CASRPSGTSYEQYF.

The chain has TRBV10-3 and TRBJ1-4; 8 positions agree with TRBD1. V was pared by 6 bases and J by 8 bases, with 5 bases of the junction left unmatched. Germline CDR1 is ENHRY and CDR2 is SYGVKD. This CDR3 comprises 13 residues. DNA of the CDR3: TGTGCCATCAGCAGGGGGCGCGGGGAAAAACTGTTTTTT. Residues: CAISRGRGEKLFF.

There are a few counts of this clone. The chain is built from TRBV21-1 and TRBJ2-4; TRBD1, as called in the table, went unchecked against the DNA. TRBV21-1 is a recognized pseudogene. The CDR3 is made up of 16 amino acids. The CDR3 spells CASSPGQGATKNIQYF. The CDR3 bases are TGTGCCAGCAGCCCGGGACAGGGGGCGACCAAAAACATTCAGTACTTC.

The V gene is TRBV4-1, the J gene TRBJ2-1; D is uncertain. V dropped 0 bases and J dropped 5 bases, with 11 bases sitting between them. The CDR3 runs 15 residues. Germline CDR1 reads MGHRA; CDR2 reads YSYEKL. The CDR3 is CASSQEKKGHNEQFF. In nucleotides, the CDR3 is TGCGCCAGCAGCCAAGAGAAAAAGGGCCACAATGAGCAGTTCTTC.

The gene calls are TRBV11-2 and TRBJ2-5; the D is unclear. This CDR3 region has 13 residues. CDR1 and CDR2 from the germline V gene are SGHAT and FQNNGV. Trimming cost V 4 bases and J 6 bases, with 12 bases left between them. The CDR3 DNA reads as TGTGCCAGCAGCTCCCCCCGTGGGAAGACCCAGTACTTC. Protein product: CASSSPRGKTQYF.

This rearrangement joins TRBV7-9 to TRBJ1-1; unclear D gene. The CDR3 extends over 12 amino acids. Germline V CDR1 and CDR2: SEHNR, FQNEAQ (reference sequence). The V end lost 5 bases, the J end lost 6 bases, and 10 bases lay between the germline ends. This chain's CDR3 is CASSPQSPEAFF. The DNA of the CDR3 is TGTGCCAGCAGCCCACAGTCGCCTGAAGCTTTCTTT.

The chain carries TRBV27 and TRBJ2-7; no reliable D call. Between the trimmed V and J ends, which lost 5 bases and 2 bases, there was a span of 16 bases. The CDR3 has 15 residues. Germline assignment: CDR1 MNHEY and CDR2 SMNVEV (reference sequence). Written as DNA, the CDR3 is TGTGCCAGCAGTCCCCCTCCCGGACGGCCCTACGAGCAGTACTTC. Encoded protein: CASSPPPGRPYEQYF.